Following are 16 T cell receptor beta chains from one sample sequenced in a study of beta chain features in type 1 diabetes. Study results and caveats: Moderate but significant shortening of TCRB CDR3s was recorded in all four CD4+ subsets from Type 1 diabetes patients.

No antigen is known for these receptors. As every portion of the isolated RNA was reverse transcribed, the sequencing read expressed TCRB transcripts. Here immunoSEQ multiplex PCR was the method, and the copy in TCRdb shows in-frame clones only, minus some. Counted here are over 150,000 clones, roughly 8% occurring once; the ten biggest clones make up more than 0.45%. The sample consisted of central memory CD4+ T cells from blood. These receptors came from a woman in her late teens or twenties with type 1 diabetes.

The V call is TRBV9, the J call TRBJ2-6; 7 bases fit TRBD2. The V gene end was trimmed by 0 bases and the J gene end by 3 bases; junction bases not matched to a gene: 3. This CDR3 region has 16 residues. Germline values: CDR1 SGDLS, CDR2 YYNGEE. The chain's CDR3 is CASSVVGGNGANVLTF. Here the CDR3 DNA reads TGTGCCAGCAGCGTAGTGGGAGGGAATGGGGCCAACGTCCTGACTTTC.

The chain employs TRBV14 and TRBJ1-4, with D uncertain. With 2 bases removed from V and 3 bases from J, the gap between germline ends came to 10 bases. From germline, CDR1 is SGHDN and CDR2 FVKESK. The length of the CDR3 is 15 residues. This CDR3 is CASSQFNSPNEKLFF. The CDR3 region has the DNA TGTGCCAGCAGCCAATTCAACTCACCTAATGAAAAACTGTTTTTT.

This clone was found a few times. This sequence joins TRBV9 and TRBJ2-7; D is possibly TRBD1 (7 bases). Germline CDR1 reads SGDLS; CDR2 reads YYNGEE. The germline V and J ends were trimmed by 0 bases and 0 bases, with 13 bases remaining between them. This CDR3 is built from 16 residues. CDR3 loop: CASSVGGDRLSYEQYF. The CDR3 region has the DNA TGTGCCAGCAGCGTAGGCGGGGACAGACTCTCCTACGAGCAGTACTTC.

This clone was found a few times. This chain connects TRBV5-6 to TRBJ2-3; D remains ambiguous. The V gene lost 1 base and the J gene lost 11 bases, with 8 bases spanning the gap. This CDR3 region has 11 residues. Germline V gene data show CDR1 as SGHDT and CDR2 as YYEEEE. The CDR3 DNA follows: TGTGCCAGCAGCTTGCAACAGTTGCAGTATTTT. Its protein is CASSLQQLQYF.

V and J are TRBV21-1 and TRBJ1-5; TRBD1, as called in the table, went unchecked against the DNA. TRBV21-1 is assigned pseudogene status. CDR3 length: 15 residues. The CDR3 reads CASSKGQGHHQPQHF. In DNA form, the CDR3 reads TGTGCCAGCAGCAAAGGACAGGGACACCATCAGCCCCAGCATTTT.

The table lists this clone with a few counts. The chain carries TRBV28 and TRBJ2-6; D remains ambiguous. V lost 5 bases and J lost 0, with 11 bases in between. Germline CDR1 reads MDHEN; CDR2 reads SYDVKM. The CDR3 loop spans 16 amino acids. The CDR3 DNA reads as TGTGCCAGCAGTACCGCGAACCCCTCTGGGGCCAACGTCCTGACTTTC. This translates into CASSTANPSGANVLTF.

This clone was recorded a few times. The chain recombines TRBV27 with TRBJ1-5; D perhaps matches TRBD1 (5 bases). Looked up from germline, CDR1 is MNHEY and CDR2 is SMNVEV (reference sequence). Trimming took 8 bases from V and 1 from J, leaving 12 bases between them. CDR3 length: 14 amino acids. The CDR3 loop reads CASRRGDSNQPQHF. The CDR3 nucleotides read TGTGCCAGCCGACGGGGGGACAGCAATCAGCCCCAGCATTTT.

The chain joins TRBV6-6 to TRBJ1-6; D remains ambiguous. V was trimmed by 6 bases and J by 11 bases, leaving 8 bases between them. The CDR3 length is 11 residues. Germline-derived CDR1 and CDR2 are MNHNY and SVGAGI (reference sequence). The CDR3, as DNA: TGTGCCAGCAGCCCCTATGCACCCCTCCACTTT. Translated: CASSPYAPLHF.

This clone was counted only a few times. The chain combines TRBV14 with TRBJ2-7; 7 bases map to TRBD1. Trimming at V came to 3 bases and at J to 6 bases, leaving 14 bases not matched to a gene. This CDR3 has 16 residues. Germline CDR1 is SGHDN and CDR2 is FVKESK. CDR3 sequence reads: CASSHRLNRGLGEQYF. The DNA of the CDR3 is TGTGCCAGCAGCCACCGATTAAACAGGGGATTGGGCGAGCAGTACTTC.

This clone was observed a few times. The V gene is TRBV5-6, the J gene TRBJ1-2, with 7 bases matching TRBD1. CDR1 and CDR2 (germline): SGHDT, YYEEEE. This CDR3 comprises 15 residues. Germline trimming cut 4 bases from V and 4 bases from J; bases unmatched to any gene: 10. CDR3 sequence: CASSDPTGLLYGYTF. The CDR3 bases are TGTGCCAGCAGCGATCCGACAGGGCTCCTCTATGGCTACACCTTC.

This clone was counted a few times. This chain joins TRBV29-1 and TRBJ2-3, with D possibly matching TRBD2 (7 bases). The CDR3 is made up of 14 amino acids. V lost 4 bases and J 0 bases, leaving 11 bases between the germline ends. The germline V gene has CDR1 SQVTM and CDR2 ANQGSEA. CDR3 coding DNA: TGCAGCGTTGGGGGGGGCCAAAGCACAGATACGCAGTATTTT. This encodes CSVGGGQSTDTQYF.

There are a few counts of this clone. The chain carries TRBV4-3 and TRBJ1-6, with 8 bases that match TRBD1. This CDR3 has 15 amino acids. V dropped 7 bases and J dropped 7; count of bases not matched to a gene: 9. CDR1 and CDR2 (germline): LGHNA, YSLEER. The CDR3 DNA is TGCGCCAGCATACAGGACAGGGCGGCAAATTCACCCCTCCACTTT. Translating gives CASIQDRAANSPLHF.

The chain joins TRBV10-3 to TRBJ1-5; D is perhaps TRBD1 (5 bases). Trimming pared 0 bases from V and 7 bases from J, leaving 16 bases between. The CDR3 covers 16 residues. Germline assignment: CDR1 ENHRY and CDR2 SYGVKD. The CDR3 sequence is CAISESRTRTTQPQHF. The CDR3 DNA is TGTGCCATCAGTGAGTCGCGGACACGAACAACCCAGCCCCAGCATTTT.

The chain combines TRBV30 with TRBJ1-3; perhaps TRBD1 as D (6 bases). The CDR3 has 17 residues. Germline V lookup: CDR1 GTSNPN, CDR2 SVGIG (reference sequence). Trimming took 0 bases from V and 0 from J, leaving 15 bases between them. CDR3 sequence (DNA): TGTGCCTGGAGTGTCGGACAGACATTCTACTCTGGAAACACCATATATTTT. Protein sequence: CAWSVGQTFYSGNTIYF.

The sample holds a few counts of this clone. This rearrangement joins TRBV28 to TRBJ2-7; D uncertain. Trimming left V 2 bases short and J 3 bases short, with 11 bases between. The V gene's germline CDR1 is MDHEN and CDR2 SYDVKM. The CDR3 has 14 residues. The CDR3 protein is CASSLHGESYEQYF. As DNA, the CDR3 is TGTGCCAGCAGTTTACACGGAGAAAGCTACGAGCAGTACTTC. The full variable domain, in which reference TRBV28 and TRBJ2-7 provide the parts outside the CDR3, is DVKVTQSSRYLVKRTGEKVFLECVQDMDHENMFWYRQDPGLGLRLIYFSYDVKMKEKGDIPEGYSVSREKKERFSLILESASTNQTSMYLCASSLHGESYEQYFGPGTRLTVT.

This clone has just a few counts. The chain uses TRBV30 and TRBJ2-7, with TRBD2 matching over 7 bases. V dropped 7 bases and J dropped 4; count of bases not matched to a gene: 7. The CDR3 spans 12 residues. Germline loops: CDR1 GTSNPN, CDR2 SVGIG (reference sequence). The CDR3 DNA follows: TGTGCCTTGGACTCGGGGGGTTACGAGCAGTACTTC. Residues: CALDSGGYEQYF.